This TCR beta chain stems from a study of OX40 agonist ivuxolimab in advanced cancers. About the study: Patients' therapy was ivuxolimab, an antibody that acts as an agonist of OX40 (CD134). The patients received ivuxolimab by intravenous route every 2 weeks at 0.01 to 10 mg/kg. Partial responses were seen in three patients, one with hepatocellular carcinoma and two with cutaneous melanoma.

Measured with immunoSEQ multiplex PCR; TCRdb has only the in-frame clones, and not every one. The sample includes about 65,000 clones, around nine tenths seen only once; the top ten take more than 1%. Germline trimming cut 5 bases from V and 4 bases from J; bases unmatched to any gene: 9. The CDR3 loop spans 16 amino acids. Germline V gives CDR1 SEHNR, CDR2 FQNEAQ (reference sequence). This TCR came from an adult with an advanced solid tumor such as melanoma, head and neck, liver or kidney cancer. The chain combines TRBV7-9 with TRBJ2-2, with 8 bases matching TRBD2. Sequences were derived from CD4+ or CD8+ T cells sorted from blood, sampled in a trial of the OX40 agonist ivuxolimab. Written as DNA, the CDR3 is TGTGCCAGCAGCCAACAGCGGGGGTATAGCACCGGGGAGCTGTTTTTT. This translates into CASSQQRGYSTGELFF.